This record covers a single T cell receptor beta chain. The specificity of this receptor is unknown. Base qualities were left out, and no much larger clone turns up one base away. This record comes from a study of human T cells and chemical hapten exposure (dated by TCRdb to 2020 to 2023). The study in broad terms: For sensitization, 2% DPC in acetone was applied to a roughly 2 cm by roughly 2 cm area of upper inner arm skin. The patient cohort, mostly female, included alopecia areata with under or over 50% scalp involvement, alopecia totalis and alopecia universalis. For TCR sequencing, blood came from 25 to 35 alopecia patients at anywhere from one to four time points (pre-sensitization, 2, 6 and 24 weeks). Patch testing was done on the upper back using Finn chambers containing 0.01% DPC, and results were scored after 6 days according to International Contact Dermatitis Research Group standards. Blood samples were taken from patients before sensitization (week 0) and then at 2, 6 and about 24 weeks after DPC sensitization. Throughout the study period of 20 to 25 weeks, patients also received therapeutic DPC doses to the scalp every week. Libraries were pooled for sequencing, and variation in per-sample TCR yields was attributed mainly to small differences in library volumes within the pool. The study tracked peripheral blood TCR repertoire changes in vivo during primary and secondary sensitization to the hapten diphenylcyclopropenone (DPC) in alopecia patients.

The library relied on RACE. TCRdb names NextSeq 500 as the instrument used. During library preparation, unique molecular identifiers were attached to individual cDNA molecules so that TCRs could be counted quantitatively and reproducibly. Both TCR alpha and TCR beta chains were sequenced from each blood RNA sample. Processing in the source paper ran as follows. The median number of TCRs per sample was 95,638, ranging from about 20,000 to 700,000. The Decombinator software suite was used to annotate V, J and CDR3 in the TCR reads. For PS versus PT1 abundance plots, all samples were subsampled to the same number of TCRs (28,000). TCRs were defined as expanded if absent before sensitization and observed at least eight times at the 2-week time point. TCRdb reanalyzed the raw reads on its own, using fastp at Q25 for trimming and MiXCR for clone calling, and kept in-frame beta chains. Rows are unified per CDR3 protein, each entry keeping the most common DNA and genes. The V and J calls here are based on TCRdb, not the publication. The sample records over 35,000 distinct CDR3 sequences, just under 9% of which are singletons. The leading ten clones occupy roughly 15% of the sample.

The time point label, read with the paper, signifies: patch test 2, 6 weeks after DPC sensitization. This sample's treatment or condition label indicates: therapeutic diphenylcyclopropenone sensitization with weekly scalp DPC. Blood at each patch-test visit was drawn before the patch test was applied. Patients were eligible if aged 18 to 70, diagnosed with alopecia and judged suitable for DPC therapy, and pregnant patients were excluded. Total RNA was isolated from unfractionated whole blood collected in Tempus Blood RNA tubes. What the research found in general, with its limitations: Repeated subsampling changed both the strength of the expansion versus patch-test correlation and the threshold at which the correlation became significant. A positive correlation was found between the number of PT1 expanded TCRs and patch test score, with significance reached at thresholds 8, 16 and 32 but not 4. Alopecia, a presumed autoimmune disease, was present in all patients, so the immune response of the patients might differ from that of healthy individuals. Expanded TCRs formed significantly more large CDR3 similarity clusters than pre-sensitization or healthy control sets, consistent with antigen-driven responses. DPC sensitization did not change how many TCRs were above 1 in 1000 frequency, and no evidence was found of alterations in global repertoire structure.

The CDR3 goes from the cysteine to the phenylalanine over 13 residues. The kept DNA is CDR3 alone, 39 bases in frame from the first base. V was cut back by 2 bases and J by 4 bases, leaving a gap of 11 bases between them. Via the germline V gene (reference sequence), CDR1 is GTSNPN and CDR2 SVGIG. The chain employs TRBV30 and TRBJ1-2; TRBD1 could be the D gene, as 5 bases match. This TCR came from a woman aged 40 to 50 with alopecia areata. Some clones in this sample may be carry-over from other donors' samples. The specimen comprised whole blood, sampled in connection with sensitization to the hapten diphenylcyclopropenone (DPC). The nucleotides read TGTGCCTGGAGTCTCGGGGGACCCTATGGCTACACCTTC. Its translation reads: CAWSLGGPYGYTF.